These T cell receptor beta chains were read from a single sample in a study of T cells in Graves' hyperthyroidism and ophthalmopathy. TCRdb independently ran MiXCR on the multiplex PCR reads; one entry per CDR3 protein. The table records some 300,000 distinct CDR3 sequences, roughly 20% of them present only once. Sequenced: blood. Receptor source: a man between 50 and 59 years old with Graves' ophthalmopathy. Both conserved end residues are part of each CDR3. D genes are given only for firm matches. Clone sizes are given selectively: once, few, many, or a class where the clone is expanded.

j_call v_call cdr3_length clone_size d_call cdr3_aa cdr3_nt
TRBJ2-7 TRBV18 14 few TRBD1 CASSPQGQGREQYF TGTGCCAGCTCACCACAGGGACAGGGGCGCGAGCAGTACTTC
TRBJ2-1 TRBV6-5 15 many - CASSYRRAGYNEQFF TGTGCCAGCAGTTACCGGCGAGCGGGCTACAATGAGCAGTTCTTC
TRBJ2-7 TRBV5-5 15 many TRBD2 CASSLKASGKDEQYF TGTGCCAGCAGCTTGAAGGCTAGCGGGAAAGACGAGCAGTACTTC
TRBJ1-2 TRBV28 12 many - CGSWNSIYGYTF TGTGGGTCCTGGAATTCGATCTATGGCTACACCTTC
TRBJ2-7 TRBV13 13 - - CASSLPGAYEQYF TGTGCCAGCAGCCTACCCGGGGCCTACGAGCAGTACTTC
TRBJ1-1 TRBV20-1 12 few - CSAGGGVNEAFF TGCAGTGCGGGCGGAGGGGTAAATGAAGCTTTCTTT
TRBJ1-5 TRBV6-1 13 large - CASSLGANQPQHF TGTGCCAGCAGTCTAGGGGCCAATCAGCCCCAGCATTTT
TRBJ1-5 TRBV6-1 15 many TRBD1 CASRGQGGSNQPQHF TGTGCCAGCCGGGGACAGGGGGGCTCTAATCAGCCCCAGCATTTT
TRBJ2-5 TRBV7-6 15 many TRBD2 CASSFRTSPQETQYF TGTGCCAGCAGCTTCCGGACTAGCCCCCAAGAGACCCAGTACTTC
TRBJ1-1 TRBV6-1 12 many - CASKSLGAEAFF TGTGCCAGCAAGAGTCTAGGGGCTGAAGCTTTCTTT
TRBJ2-1 TRBV18 18 few TRBD2 CASSPPVGSGSSYNEQFF TGTGCCAGCTCACCACCCGTTGGCAGCGGGAGTTCCTACAATGAGCAGTTCTTC
TRBJ2-4 TRBV28 16 few TRBD1 CASSFPDRGTKNIQYF TGTGCCAGCAGTTTTCCGGACAGGGGGACCAAAAACATTCAGTACTTC
TRBJ2-1 TRBV5-1 13 many - CASRGTYYNEQFF TGCGCCAGCAGGGGGACATACTACAATGAGCAGTTCTTC
TRBJ2-7 TRBV20-1 14 many TRBD1 CSAIPGQGANEQYF TGCAGTGCTATACCAGGGCAGGGGGCAAACGAGCAGTACTTC
TRBJ1-5 TRBV20-1 12 - - CSATSGPGPQHF TGCAGTGCTACTTCAGGGCCTGGGCCCCAGCATTTT
TRBJ2-4 TRBV18 14 - - CASSAVGSEWIQYF TGTGCCAGCTCAGCAGTGGGCAGCGAATGGATTCAGTACTTC
TRBJ2-3 TRBV7-7 15 - - CASSLDNRPTDTQYF TGTGCTAGCAGCTTGGATAACAGACCCACAGATACGCAGTATTTT
TRBJ2-7 TRBV3-1 13 many - CASSETRVGEQYF TGTGCCAGCAGCGAGACCAGGGTTGGGGAGCAGTACTTC
TRBJ1-4 TRBV3-1 17 - TRBD1 CASSQDWGQGAHEKLFF TGTGCCAGCAGCCAAGACTGGGGACAGGGGGCTCATGAAAAACTGTTTTTT
TRBJ2-7 TRBV20-1 16 many - CSARVKSPRSAYEQYF TGCAGTGCTAGAGTAAAGTCCCCCAGGTCAGCCTACGAGCAGTACTTC
TRBJ1-2 TRBV2 14 - - CASGVGRGSYGYTF TGTGCCAGCGGTGTGGGGCGAGGGTCCTATGGCTACACCTTC
TRBJ2-7 TRBV27 14 - TRBD1 CASNTGGRLHEQYF TGTGCCAGCAATACAGGGGGCAGGCTCCACGAGCAGTACTTC
TRBJ2-7 TRBV28 18 many TRBD2 CASSQAASGRSVWYEQYF TGTGCCAGCAGCCAAGCCGCTAGCGGGAGATCTGTGTGGTACGAGCAGTACTTC
TRBJ2-7 TRBV5-6 14 - TRBD2 CASSLSGIRYEQYF TGTGCCAGCAGCTTAAGCGGGATTCGGTACGAGCAGTACTTC
TRBJ1-2 TRBV30 10 many - CASEFYGYTF TGTGCCTCTGAATTCTATGGCTACACCTTC
TRBJ2-3 TRBV20-1 14 once TRBD1 CSAGTGGLTDTQYF TGCAGTGCTGGGACAGGGGGTTTAACAGATACGCAGTATTTT
TRBJ1-3 TRBV12-3/TRBV12-4 15 many TRBD1 CASSRGQSSGNTIYF TGTGCCAGCAGCCGGGGACAGAGCTCTGGAAACACCATATATTTT
TRBJ2-1 TRBV5-1 15 many - CASSNKDVSYNEQFF TGCGCCAGCAGCAACAAAGATGTCTCCTACAATGAGCAGTTCTTC
TRBJ1-2 TRBV12-3/TRBV12-4 13 many - CASSPGANYGYTF TGTGCCAGCAGTCCCGGGGCCAACTATGGCTACACCTTC
TRBJ1-3 TRBV9 17 - TRBD1 CASSTGQGVFSGNTIYF TGTGCCAGCAGCACGGGACAGGGGGTGTTCTCTGGAAACACCATATATTTT
TRBJ2-1 TRBV19 15 - TRBD2 CASRLAGAPYNEQFF TGTGCCAGTAGGCTAGCGGGAGCTCCATACAATGAGCAGTTCTTC
TRBJ2-2 TRBV5-1 15 many TRBD1 CASSFGQGNTGELFF TGCGCCAGCAGTTTCGGACAGGGGAACACCGGGGAGCTGTTTTTT
TRBJ2-5 TRBV5-1 13 many - CASTSGGGETQYF TGCGCCAGCACCTCAGGAGGGGGAGAGACCCAGTACTTC
TRBJ1-1 TRBV15 15 - TRBD1 CATSSEYGTGYEAFF TGTGCCACCAGCAGTGAATACGGGACAGGCTATGAAGCTTTCTTT
TRBJ2-1 TRBV12-5 16 - TRBD2 CASGLAAGVSYNEQFF TGTGCTAGTGGTTTGGCAGCGGGAGTATCCTACAATGAGCAGTTCTTC
TRBJ2-1 TRBV5-1 16 many - CASSPSPGRVYNEQFF TGCGCCAGCAGCCCCTCGCCAGGTCGGGTCTACAATGAGCAGTTCTTC
TRBJ2-1 TRBV5-1 13 many TRBD2 CASGPAGEGEQFF TGCGCCAGCGGTCCAGCGGGAGAGGGTGAGCAGTTCTTC
TRBJ2-5 TRBV24-1 14 - - CATSDPGDQETQYF TGTGCCACCAGTGATCCCGGGGACCAAGAGACCCAGTACTTC
TRBJ2-3 TRBV5-1 12 many TRBD2 CASSGGTDTQYF TGCGCCAGCTCGGGGGGGACAGATACGCAGTATTTT
TRBJ2-7 TRBV12-3/TRBV12-4 16 - TRBD1 CASSLSWGTGVYEQYF TGTGCCAGCAGTTTATCTTGGGGGACAGGGGTCTACGAGCAGTACTTC
TRBJ1-6 TRBV10-2 19 - - CASSESGGGRVGRNSPLHF TGCGCCAGCAGTGAGTCGGGCGGGGGAAGGGTCGGGCGCAATTCACCCCTCCACTTT
TRBJ2-7 TRBV20-1 15 many TRBD2 CSASPSSGSSYEQYF TGCAGTGCTAGTCCGTCTAGCGGGAGCTCCTACGAGCAGTACTTC
TRBJ2-3 TRBV2 17 many TRBD2 CASSEGKTSGITDTQYF TGTGCCAGCAGTGAAGGGAAGACTAGCGGGATCACAGATACGCAGTATTTT
TRBJ1-5 TRBV14 14 - - CASSQTGMSQPQHF TGTGCCAGCAGCCAAACAGGGATGTCTCAGCCCCAGCATTTT
TRBJ2-1 TRBV7-8 15 many TRBD2 CASSQGLAVYNEQFF TGTGCCAGCAGCCAGGGACTAGCGGTCTACAATGAGCAGTTCTTC
TRBJ2-4 TRBV5-5 14 few - CASSPQGGKNIQYF TGTGCCAGCAGCCCACAGGGAGGCAAAAACATTCAGTACTTC
TRBJ1-2 TRBV19 15 - - CASSQLWDTYHGYTF TGTGCCAGTAGTCAACTCTGGGACACCTACCATGGCTACACCTTC
TRBJ2-5 TRBV15 16 - TRBD2 CATSRLFPSGQETQYF TGTGCCACCAGCAGACTATTTCCTAGCGGTCAAGAGACCCAGTACTTC
TRBJ1-3 TRBV6-2/TRBV6-3 13 few TRBD1 CASSDRQGYTIYF TGTGCCAGCAGCGATAGACAGGGCTACACCATATATTTT